The clone carrying this T cell receptor (beta chain) came up a few times. Its antigen is undetermined. Other DNA variants within this sample encode the same CDR3. cDNA synthesis used the whole RNA isolate, giving expressed TCRB sequences. About 3.6 million reads was the average for naive, central memory and regulatory T cell samples. Some clones are missing from TCRdb's copy, which holds only in-frame ones; the method was immunoSEQ multiplex PCR. In the table there are roughly 500,000 clones, approximately 10% of which are singletons. The data were obtained in a study of beta chain features in type 1 diabetes. The CDR3 sequence is 15 residues long. Germline CDR1 reads SGDLS; CDR2 reads YYNGEE. The V and J ends lost 0 bases and 2 bases respectively, with 11 bases between them. Study conclusions and caveats: Among patients with Type 1 diabetes, TCRB CDR3s were moderately but significantly shorter in every one of the four CD4+ subsets.

The chain couples TRBV9 to TRBJ2-5; D may correspond to TRBD1 or TRBD2 (5 bases each). This receptor was taken from a woman between 18 and 30 years old in good health. The specimen sequenced was naive CD4+ T cells from blood. CDR3 amino acids: CASSVGQGVQETQYF. The CDR3 DNA sequence: TGTGCCAGCAGCGTAGGTCAGGGAGTGCAAGAGACCCAGTACTTC.